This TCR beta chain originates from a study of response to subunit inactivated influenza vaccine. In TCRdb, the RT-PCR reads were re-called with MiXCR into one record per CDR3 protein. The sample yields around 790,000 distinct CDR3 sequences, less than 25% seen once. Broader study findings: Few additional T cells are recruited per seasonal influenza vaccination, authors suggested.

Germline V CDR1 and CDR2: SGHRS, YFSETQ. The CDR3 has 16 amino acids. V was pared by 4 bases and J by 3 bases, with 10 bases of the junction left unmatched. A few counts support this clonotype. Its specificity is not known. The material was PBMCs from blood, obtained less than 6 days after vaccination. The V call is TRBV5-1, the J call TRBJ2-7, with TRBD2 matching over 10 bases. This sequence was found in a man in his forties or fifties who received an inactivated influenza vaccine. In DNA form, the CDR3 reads TGCGCCAGCAGCCTCTCTAGCGGGGGTCGGGGCTACGAGCAGTACTTC. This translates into CASSLSSGGRGYEQYF.